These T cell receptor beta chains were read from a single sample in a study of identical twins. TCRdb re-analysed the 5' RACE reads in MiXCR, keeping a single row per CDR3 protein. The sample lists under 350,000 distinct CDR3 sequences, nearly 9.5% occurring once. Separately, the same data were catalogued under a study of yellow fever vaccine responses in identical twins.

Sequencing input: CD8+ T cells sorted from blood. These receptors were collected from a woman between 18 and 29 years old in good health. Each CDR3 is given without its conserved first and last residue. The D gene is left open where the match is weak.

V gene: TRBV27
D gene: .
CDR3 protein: ASSLPNKPEYEQF

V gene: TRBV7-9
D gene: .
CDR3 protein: ASTSPSYNEQF

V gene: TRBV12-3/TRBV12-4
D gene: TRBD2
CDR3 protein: ASSFTSGYNEQF

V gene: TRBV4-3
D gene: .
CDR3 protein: ASSQDGGGREQY

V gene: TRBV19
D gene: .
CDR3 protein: ASSIEGKGLQNQPQH

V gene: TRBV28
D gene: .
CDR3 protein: AHGRGDTEAF

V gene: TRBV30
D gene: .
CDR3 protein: AWSAGLGDTQY

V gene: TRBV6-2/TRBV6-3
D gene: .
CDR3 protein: AVGVHEQF

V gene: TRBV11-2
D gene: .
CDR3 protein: ASSSSQGQPNTKNIQY

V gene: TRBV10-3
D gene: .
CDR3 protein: AISETDYSRDTQY

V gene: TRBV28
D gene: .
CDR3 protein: ASSLIGVSEQY

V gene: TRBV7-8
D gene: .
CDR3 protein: ASSLAHTLGDSGTQY

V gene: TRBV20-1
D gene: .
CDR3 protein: SARGGEEYNEQF

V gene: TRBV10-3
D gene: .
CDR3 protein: AISEGREQETQY

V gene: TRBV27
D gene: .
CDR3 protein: ASSIYFGGENNSPLH

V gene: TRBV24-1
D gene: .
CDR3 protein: ATSPGHYEQY

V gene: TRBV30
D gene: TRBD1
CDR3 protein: AWSDGTGYEQY

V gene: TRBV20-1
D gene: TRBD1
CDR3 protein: SARTGTGVPYEQY

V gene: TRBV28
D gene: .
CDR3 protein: ASSLYIMETQY

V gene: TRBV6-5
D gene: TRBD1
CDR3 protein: ASSSTTGGWYSGANVLT

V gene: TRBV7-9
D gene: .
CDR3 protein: ASSFYPGMDEQF

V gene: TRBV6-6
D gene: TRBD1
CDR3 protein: ASSYGTGAH

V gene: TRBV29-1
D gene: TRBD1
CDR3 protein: SATGGDLNTDTQY

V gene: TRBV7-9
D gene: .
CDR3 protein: ASSSLGGGFSYEQY

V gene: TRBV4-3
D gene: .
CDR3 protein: ASSQEEGEGYT

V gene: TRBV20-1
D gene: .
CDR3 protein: SARDQNSGSYEQY

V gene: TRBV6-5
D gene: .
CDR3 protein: ASSYGESTEAF

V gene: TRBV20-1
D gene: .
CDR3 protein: SATPYFTEGTDTQY

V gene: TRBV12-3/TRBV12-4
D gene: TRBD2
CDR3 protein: ASSLSSGRKETQY

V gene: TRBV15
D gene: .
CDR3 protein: ANLSRAGPSGANVLT

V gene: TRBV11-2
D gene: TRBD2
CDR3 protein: ASSLYLTSGLYNEQF

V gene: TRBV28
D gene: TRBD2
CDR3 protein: ASSSTSRTSTDTQY

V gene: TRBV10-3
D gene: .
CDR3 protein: AISETLAQTGELF

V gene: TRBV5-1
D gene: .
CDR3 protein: ASKAGYYCEQY

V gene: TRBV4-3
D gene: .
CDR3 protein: ASSQDQAARYEQY

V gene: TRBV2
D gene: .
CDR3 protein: ASSEVGGNYGYT

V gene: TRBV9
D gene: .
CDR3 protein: ASSVEAVQETQY

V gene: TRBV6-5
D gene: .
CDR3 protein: ASSYVLGGTDTQY

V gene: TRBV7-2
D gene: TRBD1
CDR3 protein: ASSHDRGQETQY

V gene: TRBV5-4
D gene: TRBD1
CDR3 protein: ASSGDRFTGELF

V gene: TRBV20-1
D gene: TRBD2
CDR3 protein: GARDSGATYEQY

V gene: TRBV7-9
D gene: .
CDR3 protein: ASSLRAGATNEKLF

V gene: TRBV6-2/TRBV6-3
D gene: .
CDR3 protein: ASSYKPDLNTGELF

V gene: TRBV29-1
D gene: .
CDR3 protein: SVQASGGSPGSCF

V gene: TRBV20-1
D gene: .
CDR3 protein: SARNLRSAIYEQY

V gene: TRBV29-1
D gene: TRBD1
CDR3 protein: SGHRGTEAF

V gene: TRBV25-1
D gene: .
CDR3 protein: ASSEGTGANVLT